Following are 21 T cell receptor beta chains from one sample sequenced in a study of shared clonotypes between healthy human individuals. Naive CD8 cells were CD45RO-negative, positively selected for CCR7, excluding terminally differentiated effector memory CD45RA+ cells. Data came from immunoSEQ multiplex PCR; TCRdb stores just in-frame clones and leaves some out. The sample consists of about 2 million clones, approximately 94% of them appearing once. Sequencing used naive CD8+ T cells sorted from blood. The receptors come from a man younger than 35 in good health.

This clone was seen just once. This chain links TRBV10-2 with TRBJ2-7; 10 bases match TRBD1. Germline V gene lookup returns CDR1 WSHSY and CDR2 SAAADI. The CDR3 length is 18 residues. V gave up 2 bases and J gave up 1 base; unmatched junction bases: 11. CDR3 bases: TGCGCCAGCAGTGAGCCGGGACAGGGGATTCTGATATCCTACGAGCAGTACTTC. Its protein is CASSEPGQGILISYEQYF.

This rearrangement joins TRBV2 to TRBJ2-7; a weak D match, TRBD1 (6 bases). V was cut by 6 bases and J by 2 bases, with 11 bases left in between. Germline loops: CDR1 SNHLY, CDR2 FYNNEI. The CDR3 totals 13 residues. CDR3 bases: TGTGCCAGCAGGGAGACAGGTCCCTACGAGCAGTACTTC. Its protein is CASRETGPYEQYF. The complete variable domain, with remaining parts taken from reference TRBV2 and TRBJ2-7, reads EPEVTQTPSHQVTQMGQEVILRCVPISNHLYFYWYRQILGQKVEFLVSFYNNEISEKSEIFDDQFSVERPDGSNFTLKIRSTKLEDSAMYFCASRETGPYEQYFGPGTRLTVT.

The V gene is TRBV6-6, the J gene TRBJ2-7; D gene ambiguous. The CDR3 is 16 residues long. The V gene's germline CDR1 is MNHNY and CDR2 SVGAGI (reference sequence). Trimming took off 2 bases at V and 2 bases at J, with 16 bases between the two ends. CDR3 in amino acids: CASSYTADLIAYEQYF. CDR3 nucleotides: TGTGCCAGCAGTTACACGGCAGACCTGATAGCCTACGAGCAGTACTTC.

Comment on this clone: This sample includes further DNA sequences coding for the same CDR3. The genes are TRBV5-6 and TRBJ1-1; unclear D gene. Germline CDR1 reads SGHDT; CDR2 reads YYEEEE. V dropped 0 bases and J dropped 3 bases, with 6 bases sitting between them. The CDR3 is 13 amino acids. Here the CDR3 reads CASSLGSYTEAFF. CDR3 nucleotides: TGTGCCAGCAGCTTGGGGTCCTACACTGAAGCTTTCTTT.

About this clone itself: The sample contains more than one DNA sequence encoding this CDR3. The V and J genes are TRBV6-5 and TRBJ2-7, with no clear D. Trimming removed 0 bases at V and 0 bases at J, with 6 bases between. Germline values: CDR1 MNHEY, CDR2 SVGAGI. The CDR3 extends over 14 amino acids. CDR3 region: CASSYSHSSYEQYF. Here the CDR3 DNA reads TGTGCCAGCAGTTACTCGCACAGCTCCTACGAGCAGTACTTC.

This chain joins TRBV11-3 and TRBJ2-5; 13 bases fit TRBD2. J was trimmed by 2 bases and V by 5 bases; bases with no gene match: 8. The CDR3 runs 17 residues. Germline V gene sequence: CDR1 SGHNT, CDR2 YENEEA. This CDR3 reads CASSAGTSGTSQETQYF. CDR3 nucleotides: TGTGCCAGCAGCGCCGGGACTAGCGGGACTAGTCAAGAGACCCAGTACTTC.

This sequence joins TRBV7-2 and TRBJ1-5; D not certain. The CDR3 has 13 amino acids. Germline V gene lookup returns CDR1 SGHTA and CDR2 FQGNSA. Trimming removed 4 bases from V and 6 bases from J, with 10 bases in between. The DNA for the CDR3 is TGTGCCAGCAGCTCCAAGGTGGGTCAGCCCCAGCATTTT. This encodes CASSSKVGQPQHF.

Here the CDR3 DNA reads TGTGCCAGCAGTTTGACACCAGTGCTGGAAGAGACCCAGTACTTC. Translation gives CASSLTPVLEETQYF. This rearrangement joins TRBV28 to TRBJ2-5; D gene unclear. Deletions cut 3 bases from V and 3 bases from J, with 14 bases between. CDR1 is MDHEN, CDR2 SYDVKM, per germline. The CDR3 spans 15 residues.

This chain links TRBV6-6 with TRBJ1-6; no firm D call. The germline V gene encodes CDR1 MNHNY and CDR2 SVGAGI (reference sequence). The CDR3 contains 16 residues. V was trimmed by 5 bases and J by 1 base, leaving 12 bases between them. The CDR3 DNA reads as TGTGCCAGCAGTACCCTAGGGTGGTCCTATAATTCACCCCTCCACTTT. This sequence encodes CASSTLGWSYNSPLHF.

This chain connects TRBV28 to TRBJ1-2; 7 nucleotides line up with TRBD1. V was pared by 4 bases and J by 5 bases, with 7 bases of the junction left unmatched. The CDR3 spans 14 residues. Germline V gene lookup returns CDR1 MDHEN and CDR2 SYDVKM. The CDR3 spells CASSSTGPSYGYTF. The CDR3 DNA is TGTGCCAGCAGTTCGACAGGGCCCTCTTATGGCTACACCTTC.

The CDR3 DNA sequence: TGCGCCAGCAGCCAAGTAGTTACCGGCTTCTCCTACGAGCAGTACTTC. Residues: CASSQVVTGFSYEQYF. V usage is TRBV4-1 and J usage is TRBJ2-7; D uncertain. The germline V gene has CDR1 MGHRA and CDR2 YSYEKL. The CDR3 sequence is 16 residues long. V lost 1 base to trimming and J lost 0 bases, with 13 bases between them.

V gene TRBV29-1 combines with J gene TRBJ2-7; 7 nucleotides line up with TRBD2. After removal of 5 bases from V and 2 bases from J, the junction contained 9 bases not matched to a gene. In germline, CDR1 is SQVTM, CDR2 ANQGSEA. CDR3 size: 14 residues. In DNA form, the CDR3 reads TGCAGCGTTCTCATTCTAGCGGAAACCTACGAGCAGTACTTC. Translation gives CSVLILAETYEQYF.

V and J are TRBV9 and TRBJ2-3; TRBD2 aligns across 11 bases. Germline-derived CDR1 and CDR2 are SGDLS and YYNGEE. Trimming cost V 3 bases and J 2 bases; bases outside gene matches: 2. This CDR3 contains 15 residues. Here the CDR3 DNA reads TGTGCCAGCAGCGATAGCGGGGGGGCCACAGATACGCAGTATTTT. Translation gives CASSDSGGATDTQYF.

V gene TRBV5-8 combines with J gene TRBJ1-1; no firm D call. This CDR3 spans 14 amino acids. V shed 4 bases and J shed 1 base, with 11 bases lying between them. CDR1 SGHTS and CDR2 YDEGEE come from the germline V gene. CDR3 amino acids: CASSPTARNTEAFF. For the CDR3, the DNA is TGTGCCAGCAGCCCGACGGCCAGGAACACTGAAGCTTTCTTT.

V usage is TRBV6-5 and J usage is TRBJ1-4, with a tentative D call TRBD1 (5 bases). The germline CDR1 and CDR2 sequences are MNHEY and SVGAGI. There are 15 residues in the CDR3. V shed 1 base and J shed 5 bases, with 11 bases lying between them. In DNA form, the CDR3 reads TGTGCCAGCAGTTACTGGGGCAGCCCGAATGAAAAACTGTTTTTT. Residues: CASSYWGSPNEKLFF.

This sequence joins TRBV28 and TRBJ2-7, with 7 bases fitting TRBD1. The CDR3 is 13 amino acids. Germline loops: CDR1 MDHEN, CDR2 SYDVKM. V lost 6 bases to trimming and J lost 4 bases; unmatched junction nucleotides: 6. As DNA, the CDR3 is TGTGCCAGCAGGGGTCAGGGGGAATACGAGCAGTACTTC. This codes for CASRGQGEYEQYF. Full variable domain (missing parts from reference TRBV28 and TRBJ2-7): DVKVTQSSRYLVKRTGEKVFLECVQDMDHENMFWYRQDPGLGLRLIYFSYDVKMKEKGDIPEGYSVSREKKERFSLILESASTNQTSMYLCASRGQGEYEQYFGPGTRLTVT.

This chain joins TRBV30 and TRBJ2-7; 8 bases are a match to TRBD1. The CDR3 is 14 amino acids. Germline V gene data show CDR1 as GTSNPN and CDR2 as SVGIG (reference sequence). V was clipped by 0 bases and J by 2 bases; unmatched bases: 3. CDR3 loop: CAWSVLRGPYEQYF. CDR3 bases: TGTGCCTGGAGTGTACTCAGGGGGCCCTACGAGCAGTACTTC.

The V call is TRBV28, the J call TRBJ1-1; tentatively, D is TRBD1 (6 bases). V lost 1 base to trimming and J lost 7 bases, with 16 bases between them. Germline V gene sequence: CDR1 MDHEN, CDR2 SYDVKM. There are 15 residues in the CDR3. This CDR3 is CASSLSITGTIEAFF. The DNA for the CDR3 is TGTGCCAGCAGTTTATCCATCACCGGGACAATTGAAGCTTTCTTT.

V and J are TRBV4-1 and TRBJ2-2; D is unclear. Trimming cost V 6 bases and J 6 bases, with 8 bases left between them. CDR1 MGHRA and CDR2 YSYEKL come from the germline V gene. The CDR3 totals 12 residues. CDR3 nucleotides: TGCGCCAGCAGTCTAGGGCCCGGGGAGCTGTTTTTT. Translated, it gives CASSLGPGELFF.

V gene TRBV9 combines with J gene TRBJ2-3; TRBD2 agrees at 8 bases. The germline V gene has CDR1 SGDLS and CDR2 YYNGEE. The CDR3 contains 14 residues. V was pared by 2 bases and J by 6 bases, with 5 bases of the junction left unmatched. The DNA for the CDR3 is TGTGCCAGCAGCGTCAGCGGGGGCATGGATACGCAGTATTTT. Its protein is CASSVSGGMDTQYF.

The V and J genes are TRBV13 and TRBJ1-2; 10 bases match TRBD1. CDR1 is PRHDT and CDR2 is FYEKMQ in the germline V gene (reference sequence). V shed 6 bases, J shed 7 bases, and the junction held 2 bases outside the gene matches. The CDR3 extends over 12 amino acids. Here the CDR3 reads CASRTGGFGYTF. DNA of the CDR3: TGTGCCAGCAGGACAGGGGGCTTTGGCTACACCTTC.